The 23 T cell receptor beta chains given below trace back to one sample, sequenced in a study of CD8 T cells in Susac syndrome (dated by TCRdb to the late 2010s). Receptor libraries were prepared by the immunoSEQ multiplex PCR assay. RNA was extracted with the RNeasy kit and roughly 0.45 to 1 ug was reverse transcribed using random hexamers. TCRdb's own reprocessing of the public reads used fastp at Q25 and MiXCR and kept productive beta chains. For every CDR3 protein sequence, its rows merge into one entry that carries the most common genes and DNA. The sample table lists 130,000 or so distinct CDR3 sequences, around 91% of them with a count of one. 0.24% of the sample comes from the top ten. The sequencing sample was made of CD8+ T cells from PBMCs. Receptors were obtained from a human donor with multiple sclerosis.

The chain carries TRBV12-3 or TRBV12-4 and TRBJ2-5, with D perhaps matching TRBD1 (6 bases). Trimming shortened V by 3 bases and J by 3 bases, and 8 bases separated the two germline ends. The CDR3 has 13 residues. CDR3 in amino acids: CASSLDSEETQYF. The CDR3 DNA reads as TGTGCCAGCAGTTTGGACAGTGAAGAGACCCAGTACTTC.

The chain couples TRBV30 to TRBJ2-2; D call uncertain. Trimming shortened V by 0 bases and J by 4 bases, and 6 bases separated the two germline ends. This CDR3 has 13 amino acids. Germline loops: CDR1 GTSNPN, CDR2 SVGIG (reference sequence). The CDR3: CAWSVALTGELFF. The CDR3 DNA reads TGTGCCTGGAGTGTAGCCCTCACCGGGGAGCTGTTTTTT.

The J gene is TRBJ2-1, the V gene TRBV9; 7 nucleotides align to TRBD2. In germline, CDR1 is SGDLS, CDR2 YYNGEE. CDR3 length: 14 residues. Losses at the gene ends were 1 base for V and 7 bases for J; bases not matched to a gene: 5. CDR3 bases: TGTGCCAGCAGCGTACGCGGGAGAAATAATGAGCAGTTCTTC. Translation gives CASSVRGRNNEQFF.

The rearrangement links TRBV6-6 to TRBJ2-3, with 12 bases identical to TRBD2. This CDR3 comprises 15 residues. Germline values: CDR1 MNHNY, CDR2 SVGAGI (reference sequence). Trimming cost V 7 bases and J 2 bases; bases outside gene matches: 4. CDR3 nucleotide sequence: TGTGCCAGCAACCTAGCGGGAGGGGTCACAGATACGCAGTATTTT. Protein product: CASNLAGGVTDTQYF.

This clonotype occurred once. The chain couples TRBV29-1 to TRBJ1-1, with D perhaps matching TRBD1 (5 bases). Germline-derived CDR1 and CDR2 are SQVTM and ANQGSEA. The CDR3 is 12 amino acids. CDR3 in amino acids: CSSRGGGTEAFF. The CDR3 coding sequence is TGCAGTTCCCGTGGGGGAGGTACTGAAGCTTTCTTT.

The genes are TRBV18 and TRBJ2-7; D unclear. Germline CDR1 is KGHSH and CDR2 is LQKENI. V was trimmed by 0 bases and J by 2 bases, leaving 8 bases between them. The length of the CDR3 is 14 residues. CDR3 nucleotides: TGTGCCAGCTCACCACCAGCTCGAACCTACGAGCAGTACTTC. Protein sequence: CASSPPARTYEQYF.

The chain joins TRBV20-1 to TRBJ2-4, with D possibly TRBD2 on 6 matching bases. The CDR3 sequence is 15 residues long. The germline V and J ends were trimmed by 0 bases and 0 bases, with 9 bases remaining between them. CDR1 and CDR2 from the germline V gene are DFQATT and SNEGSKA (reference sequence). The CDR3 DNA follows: TGCAGTGCTAGAGACCCTAGCGAAGCCAAAAACATTCAGTACTTC. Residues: CSARDPSEAKNIQYF.

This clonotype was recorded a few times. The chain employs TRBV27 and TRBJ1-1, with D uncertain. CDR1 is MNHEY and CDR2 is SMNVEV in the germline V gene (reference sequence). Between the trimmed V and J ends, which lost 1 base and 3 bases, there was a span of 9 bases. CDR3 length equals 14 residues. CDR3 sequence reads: CASSLYMGYTEAFF. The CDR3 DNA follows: TGTGCCAGCAGTTTATATATGGGCTACACTGAAGCTTTCTTT.

CDR3 sequence reads: CSARGLTLESEQYF. CDR3 sequence (DNA): TGCAGCGCCCGGGGCCTAACGCTTGAGTCCGAGCAGTACTTC. The rearrangement uses TRBV29-1 and TRBJ2-7; the D call may be TRBD1 or TRBD2 (5 bases each). The germline V gene has CDR1 SQVTM and CDR2 ANQGSEA. This CDR3 comprises 14 residues. V was trimmed by 7 bases and J by 6 bases, leaving 22 bases between them.

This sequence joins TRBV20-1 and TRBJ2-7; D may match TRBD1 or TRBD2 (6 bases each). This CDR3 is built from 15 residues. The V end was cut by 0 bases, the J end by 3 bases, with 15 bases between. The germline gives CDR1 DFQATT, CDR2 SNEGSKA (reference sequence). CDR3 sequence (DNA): TGCAGTGCTAGAGATACGGGGGCGGAGCTCTACGAGCAGTACTTC. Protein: CSARDTGAELYEQYF.

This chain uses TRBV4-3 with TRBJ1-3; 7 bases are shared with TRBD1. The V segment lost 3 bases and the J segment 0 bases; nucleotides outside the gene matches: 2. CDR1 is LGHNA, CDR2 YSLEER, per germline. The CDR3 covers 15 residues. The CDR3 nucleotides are TGCGCCAGCAGCCAGACAGGGAGCTCTGGAAACACCATATATTTT. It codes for CASSQTGSSGNTIYF.

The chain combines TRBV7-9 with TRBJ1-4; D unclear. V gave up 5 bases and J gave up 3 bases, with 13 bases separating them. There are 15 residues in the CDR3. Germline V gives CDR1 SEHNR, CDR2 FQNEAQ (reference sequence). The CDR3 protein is CASSPGVRSNEKLFF. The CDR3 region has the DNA TGTGCCAGCAGCCCCGGTGTAAGGTCTAATGAAAAACTGTTTTTT.

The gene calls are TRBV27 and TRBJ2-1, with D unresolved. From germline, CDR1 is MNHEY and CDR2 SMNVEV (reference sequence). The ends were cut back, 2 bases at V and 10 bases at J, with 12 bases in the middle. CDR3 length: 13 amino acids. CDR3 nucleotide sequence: TGTGCCAGCAGTTTAACACCCACCGGGGAGCAGTTCTTC. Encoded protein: CASSLTPTGEQFF.

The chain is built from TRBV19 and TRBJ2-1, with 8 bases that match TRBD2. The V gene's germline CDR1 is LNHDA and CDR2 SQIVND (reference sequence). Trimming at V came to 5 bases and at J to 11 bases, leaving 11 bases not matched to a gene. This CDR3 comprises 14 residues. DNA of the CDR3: TGTGCCAGTAGTCCTCGGGGGGGAGGGCACCAGCAGTTCTTC. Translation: CASSPRGGGHQQFF.

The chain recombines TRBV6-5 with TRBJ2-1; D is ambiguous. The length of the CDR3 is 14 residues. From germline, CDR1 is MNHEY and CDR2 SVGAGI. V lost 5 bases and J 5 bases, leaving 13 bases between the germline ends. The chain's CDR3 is CASSPPSNHNEQFF. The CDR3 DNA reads TGTGCCAGCAGTCCGCCCTCAAACCACAATGAGCAGTTCTTC.

The DNA of the CDR3 is TGTGCCTGGAGTGGGGATATGGACACTGAAGCTTTCTTT. It codes for CAWSGDMDTEAFF. The rearrangement uses TRBV30 and TRBJ1-1; no reliable D call. V was trimmed by 1 base and J by 3 bases, leaving 9 bases between them. There are 13 residues in the CDR3. The germline CDR1 and CDR2 sequences are GTSNPN and SVGIG (reference sequence).

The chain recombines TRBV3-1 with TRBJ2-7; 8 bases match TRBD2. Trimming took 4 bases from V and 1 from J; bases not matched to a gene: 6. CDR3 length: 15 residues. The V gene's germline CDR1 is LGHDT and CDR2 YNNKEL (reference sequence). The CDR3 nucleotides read TGTGCCAGCAGCCTTGGACTAGCATTTTCCTACGAGCAGTACTTC. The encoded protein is CASSLGLAFSYEQYF.

The CDR3 sequence is CASSRDRFINEQFF. The DNA for the CDR3 is TGTGCCAGCAGCCGGGACAGGTTTATCAATGAGCAGTTCTTC. The chain carries TRBV3-1 and TRBJ2-1, with TRBD1 matching 8 bases. Trimming took 4 bases from V and 6 from J; bases not matched to a gene: 5. The CDR3 is 14 amino acids. Germline CDR1 LGHDT, CDR2 YNNKEL (reference sequence).

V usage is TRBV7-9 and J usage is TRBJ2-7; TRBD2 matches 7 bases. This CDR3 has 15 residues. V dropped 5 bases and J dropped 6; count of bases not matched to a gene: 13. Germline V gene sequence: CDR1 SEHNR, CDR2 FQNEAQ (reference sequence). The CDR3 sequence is CASSVTGTPGGEQYF. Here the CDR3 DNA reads TGTGCCAGCAGCGTCACCGGGACCCCGGGAGGCGAGCAGTACTTC.

The CDR3 spells CASTHGSSGLTGELFF. In DNA form, the CDR3 reads TGTGCCAGCACCCACGGTTCTAGCGGTCTCACCGGGGAGCTGTTTTTT. The J gene is TRBJ2-2, the V gene TRBV6-1; 7 bases map to TRBD2. Trimming at V came to 7 bases and at J to 4 bases, leaving 12 bases not matched to a gene. In germline, CDR1 is MNHNS, CDR2 SASEGT. The length of the CDR3 is 16 residues.

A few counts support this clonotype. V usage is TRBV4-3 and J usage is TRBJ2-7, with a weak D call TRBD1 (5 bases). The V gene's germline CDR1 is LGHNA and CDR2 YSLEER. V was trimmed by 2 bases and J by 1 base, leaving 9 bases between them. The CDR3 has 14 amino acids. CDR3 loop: CASSQFQGSYEQYF. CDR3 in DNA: TGCGCCAGCAGCCAATTCCAGGGTTCCTACGAGCAGTACTTC.

CDR3 nucleotides: TGCGCCAGCAGCCAAGCCCCCGGGACACCTAACTATGGCTACACCTTC. Translated: CASSQAPGTPNYGYTF. V gene TRBV4-3 combines with J gene TRBJ1-2; possibly TRBD1 for D (6 bases). CDR3 length: 16 amino acids. CDR1 is LGHNA and CDR2 is YSLEER in the germline V gene. V lost 1 base, J lost 0 bases, and 12 bases lay in between.

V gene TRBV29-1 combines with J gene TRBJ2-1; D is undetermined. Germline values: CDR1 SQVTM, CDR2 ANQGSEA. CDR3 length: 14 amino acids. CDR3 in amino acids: CSSYTKGSYNEQFF. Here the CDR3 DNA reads TGCAGTTCGTATACTAAAGGCTCCTACAATGAGCAGTTCTTC.